This T cell receptor (beta chain) was identified in a study of chemoradiotherapy in HPV16-positive cancers. Looked up from germline, CDR1 is SGHTS and CDR2 is YDEGEE. Trimming pared 4 bases from V and 3 bases from J, leaving 7 bases between. CDR3 length equals 13 residues. This clone was counted between two and nine times. Sequencing used immunoSEQ multiplex PCR; TCRdb keeps in-frame clones, though not all of them. Found here are 13,000 or so clones, around 82% of them singletons; the top ten hold less than 6%. The V call is TRBV5-8, the J call TRBJ2-2; the D gene is possibly TRBD2 (6 bases). This specimen consisted of blood, obtained from a patient who underwent chemoradiotherapy. The TCR sequence derives from a human donor with HPV-associated anogenital cancer. This CDR3 is CASSREYTGELFF. The CDR3 region has the DNA TGTGCCAGCAGCCGGGAGTACACCGGGGAGCTGTTTTTT.